This T cell receptor beta chain was identified in a study of Graves' ophthalmopathy and Graves' hyperthyroidism. Scientists amplified the TCR beta CDR3 regions from RNA transcripts. HTBI primers were used in a first-round RT-PCR, which preceded a second-round multiplex PCR. TCRdb analysed the multiplex PCR reads with MiXCR anew, one entry per CDR3 protein. The sample consists of 40,000 or so distinct CDR3 sequences, about half of them appearing once. Study observations and caveats: Blood also harbored most expanded thyroid clonotypes above 0.001 frequency. The 13-signature model separated ophthalmopathy from stable hyperthyroidism at 85% to 90% sensitivity and roughly 80% specificity.

Concerning this clonotype itself: Its specificity is unknown.

Germline assignment: CDR1 DFQATT and CDR2 SNEGSKA (reference sequence). This CDR3 has 14 residues. V dropped 1 base and J dropped 5 bases, with 14 bases sitting between them. Specimen: peripheral blood. The TCR originated in an adult woman with stable Graves' hyperthyroidism. The genes are TRBV20-1 and TRBJ1-2; TRBD1 might be the D (5 bases). CDR3 sequence reads: CSARVPGTDYGYTF. The CDR3 region has the DNA TGCAGTGCTAGAGTTCCCGGGACTGATTATGGCTACACCTTC.